This entry concerns a single T cell receptor (beta chain). Antigen: not known. Synthetic analogs of TCR templates were spiked into every PCR. Using immunoSEQ multiplex PCR, the repertoire was profiled, and TCRdb retains in-frame clones only, with some absent. Of some 39,000 clones listed, around 84% are singletons. This specimen belongs to a study of PD-L1 blockade in urothelial cancer. Study at large: Samples of blood were analyzed 3 weeks (second dose) and 6 weeks after treatment start. Notes on the study in general: Pretreatment blood TCR clonality under the median forecast improved survival.

Time point specified: peripheral blood 6 weeks after treatment start. The study collected 1 to 8 samples per patient, pretreatment and on-treatment. Between the trimmed V and J ends, which lost 3 bases and 0 bases, there was a span of 14 bases. The CDR3 has 16 amino acids. The germline V gene has CDR1 LNHDA and CDR2 SQIVND (reference sequence). This sequence was found in a man between 65 and 80 years old with urothelial cancer. Sequenced material: PBMCs, taken around atezolizumab (anti-PD-L1) treatment. The rearrangement joins TRBV19 to TRBJ1-1; maybe TRBD1 (5 bases). CDR3 protein: CASSIGGGAMNTEAFF. CDR3 nucleotide sequence: TGTGCCAGTAGTATCGGCGGAGGGGCCATGAACACTGAAGCTTTCTTT.